The 8 T cell receptor beta chains listed next were all sequenced from one sample in a study of T cell changes during pregnancy in multiple sclerosis. TCRdb's copy holds only in-frame clones and misses some; the assay was immunoSEQ multiplex PCR. The sample includes more than 55,000 clones, less than 95% of them seen just once. This material consisted of CD8+ T cells from peripheral blood mononuclear cells, taken after pregnancy. The receptors originated from a female donor with multiple sclerosis, enrolled in a pregnancy study.

This clone has only one observation. This chain joins TRBV11-2 and TRBJ2-7; D gene ambiguous. Germline CDR1 and CDR2: SGHAT and FQNNGV. This CDR3 has 13 amino acids. Trimming left V 0 bases short and J 2 bases short, with 5 bases between. CDR3 sequence (DNA): TGTGCCAGCAGCTTAGAACAGCCCTACGAGCAGTACTTC. The encoded protein is CASSLEQPYEQYF.

This chain joins TRBV27 and TRBJ2-1; a possible D gene is TRBD2 (6 bases). The CDR3 sequence is 16 residues long. Looked up from germline, CDR1 is MNHEY and CDR2 is SMNVEV (reference sequence). Between the trimmed V and J ends, which lost 6 bases and 0 bases, there was a span of 15 bases. CDR3 in amino acids: CASSPFPGSSYNEQFF. CDR3 nucleotides: TGTGCCAGCAGCCCCTTTCCCGGGAGCTCCTACAATGAGCAGTTCTTC.

The rearrangement joins TRBV14 to TRBJ2-5, with 15 bases that match TRBD2. The CDR3 loop spans 15 amino acids. Losses at the gene ends were 6 bases for V and 5 bases for J; bases not matched to a gene: 4. The germline V gene has CDR1 SGHDN and CDR2 FVKESK. CDR3 protein: CASSPGTSGRETQYF. The CDR3 DNA reads as TGTGCCAGCAGTCCCGGGACTAGCGGGAGGGAGACCCAGTACTTC. Combining the CDR3 with reference TRBV14 and TRBJ2-5 gives the whole variable domain EAGVTQFPSHSVIEKGQTVTLRCDPISGHDNLYWYRRVMGKEIKFLLHFVKESKQDESGMPNNRFLAERTGGTYSTLKVQPAELEDSGVYFCASSPGTSGRETQYFGPGTRLLVL.

The chain employs TRBV19 and TRBJ2-7; 9 bases are shared with TRBD2. Germline-derived CDR1 and CDR2 are LNHDA and SQIVND (reference sequence). There are 15 residues in the CDR3. V lost 2 bases, J lost 1 base, and 3 bases stayed unmatched. CDR3 nucleotides: TGTGCCAGTAGTATATCCCTAGCGGGGTCCTACGAGCAGTACTTC. Translating it yields CASSISLAGSYEQYF.

The chain joins TRBV27 to TRBJ2-1; maybe TRBD2 (6 bases). The CDR3 is 16 residues long. CDR1 and CDR2 (germline): MNHEY, SMNVEV (reference sequence). Deletions cut 5 bases from V and 0 bases from J, with 14 bases between. The CDR3 region is CASSRWDLSSYNEQFF. Here the CDR3 DNA reads TGTGCCAGCAGTCGCTGGGACTTGAGCTCCTACAATGAGCAGTTCTTC.

As to this clone: An end of the junction differs from the germline gene, which may be a read error. The chain has TRBV30 and TRBJ2-2; D is unclear. This CDR3 spans 16 amino acids. The germline V gene encodes CDR1 GTSNPN and CDR2 SVGIG (reference sequence). For the CDR3, the DNA is TGTGTCTGGACCAGGCGATCCCTATTGGTCACCGGGGAGCTGTTTTTT. Translating gives CVWTRRSLLVTGELFF.

This chain uses TRBV4-3 with TRBJ1-2; a weak D match, TRBD1 (6 bases). The CDR3 is 15 amino acids. Trimming took 3 bases from V and 4 from J, leaving 15 bases between them. From germline, CDR1 is LGHNA and CDR2 YSLEER. Here the CDR3 reads CASSHALDSPYGYTF. DNA for the CDR3: TGCGCCAGCAGCCACGCGTTGGACAGCCCCTATGGCTACACCTTC.

The chain joins TRBV2 to TRBJ2-3, with TRBD1 identical over 9 bases. Per germline, CDR1 SNHLY and CDR2 FYNNEI. Trimming took 8 bases from V and 2 from J; bases not matched to a gene: 14. The CDR3 consists of 17 residues. The CDR3 protein is CASLPSPDRGPTDTQYF. CDR3 coding DNA: TGTGCCAGCCTCCCCTCCCCGGACAGGGGCCCCACAGATACGCAGTATTTT.